This entry describes one T cell receptor beta chain. As yet, its antigen is unknown. This sample stems from a study of Graves' ophthalmopathy and Graves' hyperthyroidism. The V gene's germline CDR1 is SGHAT and CDR2 FQNNGV. V was shortened by 6 bases and J by 0 bases, with 14 bases between the two germline ends. The CDR3 totals 15 residues. Study-wide points: For predicting ophthalmopathy progression, the model had approximately 70% sensitivity and 72% to 85% specificity.

Amplification of the TCR beta CDR3 regions used RNA transcripts (as template). HTBI-primed first-round RT-PCR preceded second-round multiplex PCR. Using its own MiXCR run on the multiplex PCR reads, TCRdb lists one record per CDR3 protein. The sample comprises 650,000 to 900,000 distinct CDR3 sequences, 40% of which are singletons, and 40% to 45% rests with the top ten. The clonotype was recovered from an adult man with Graves' ophthalmopathy. V gene TRBV11-2 combines with J gene TRBJ1-1, with D perhaps matching TRBD1 (5 bases). Sequencing was carried out using peripheral blood. The CDR3, as DNA: TGTGCCAGCAGGCTTGGGGAGGGGTTGAACACTGAAGCTTTCTTT. This translates into CASRLGEGLNTEAFF.